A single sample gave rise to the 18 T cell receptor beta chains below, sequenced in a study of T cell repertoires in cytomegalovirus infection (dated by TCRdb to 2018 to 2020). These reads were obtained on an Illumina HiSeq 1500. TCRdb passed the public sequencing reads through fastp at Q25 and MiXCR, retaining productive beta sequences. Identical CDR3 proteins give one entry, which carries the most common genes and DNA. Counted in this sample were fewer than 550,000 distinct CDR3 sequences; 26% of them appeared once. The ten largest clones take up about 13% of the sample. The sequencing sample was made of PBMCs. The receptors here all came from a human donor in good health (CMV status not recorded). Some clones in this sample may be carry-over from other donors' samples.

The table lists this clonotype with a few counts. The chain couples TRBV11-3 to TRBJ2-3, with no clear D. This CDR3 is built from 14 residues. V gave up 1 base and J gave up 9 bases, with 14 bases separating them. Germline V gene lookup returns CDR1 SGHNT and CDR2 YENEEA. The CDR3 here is CASSLATTLNTQYF. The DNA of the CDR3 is TGTGCCAGCAGCTTAGCTACAACCCTGAACACGCAGTATTTT.

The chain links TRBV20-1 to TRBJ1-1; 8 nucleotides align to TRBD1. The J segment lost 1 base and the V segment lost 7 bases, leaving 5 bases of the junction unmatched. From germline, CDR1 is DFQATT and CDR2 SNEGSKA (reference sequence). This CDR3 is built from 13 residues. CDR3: CSDADRANTEAFF. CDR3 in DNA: TGCAGTGACGCGGACAGGGCGAACACTGAAGCTTTCTTT.

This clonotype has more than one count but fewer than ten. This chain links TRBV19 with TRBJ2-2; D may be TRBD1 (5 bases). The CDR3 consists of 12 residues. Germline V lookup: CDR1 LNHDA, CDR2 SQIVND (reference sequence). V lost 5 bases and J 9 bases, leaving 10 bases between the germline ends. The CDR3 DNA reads TGTGCCAGTAGTCCTTGGGGCCGGGAGCTGTTTTTT. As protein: CASSPWGRELFF.

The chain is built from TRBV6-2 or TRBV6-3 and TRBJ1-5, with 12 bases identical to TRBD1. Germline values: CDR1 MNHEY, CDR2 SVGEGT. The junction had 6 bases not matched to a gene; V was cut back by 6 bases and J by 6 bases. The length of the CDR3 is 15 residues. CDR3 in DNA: TGTGCCAGCAGAAGGGGACAGGGGGCCGGTCAGCCCCAGCATTTT. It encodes CASRRGQGAGQPQHF.

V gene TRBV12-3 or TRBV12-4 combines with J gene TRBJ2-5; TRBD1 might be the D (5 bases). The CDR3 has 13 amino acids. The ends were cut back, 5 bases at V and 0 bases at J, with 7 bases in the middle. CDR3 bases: TGTGCCAGCAGTCGACAGCACCAAGAGACCCAGTACTTC. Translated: CASSRQHQETQYF.

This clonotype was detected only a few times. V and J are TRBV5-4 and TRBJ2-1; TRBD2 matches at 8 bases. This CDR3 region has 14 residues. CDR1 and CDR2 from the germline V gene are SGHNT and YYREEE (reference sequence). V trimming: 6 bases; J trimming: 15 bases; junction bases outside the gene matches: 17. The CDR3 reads CASILGGAGDPPFF. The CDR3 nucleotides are TGTGCCAGCATCCTGGGGGGAGCGGGAGATCCTCCGTTCTTC.

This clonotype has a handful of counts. CDR3 sequence (DNA): TGTGCCATCAGTGAGTCAGGAAACGGCTACACCTTC. Translated, it gives CAISESGNGYTF. This chain joins TRBV10-3 and TRBJ1-2; D is undetermined. The ends were cut back, 0 bases at V and 8 bases at J, with 7 bases in the middle. Germline-derived CDR1 and CDR2 are ENHRY and SYGVKD. The CDR3 contains 12 residues.

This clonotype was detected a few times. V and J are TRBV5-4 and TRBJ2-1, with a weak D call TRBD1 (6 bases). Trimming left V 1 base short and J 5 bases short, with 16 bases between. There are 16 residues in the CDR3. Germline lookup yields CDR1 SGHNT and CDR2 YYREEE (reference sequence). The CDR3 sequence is CASSLSQGSRDNEQFF. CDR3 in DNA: TGTGCCAGCAGCTTGAGTCAGGGGTCGAGGGACAATGAGCAGTTCTTC. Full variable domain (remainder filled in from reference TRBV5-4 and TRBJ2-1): ETGVTQSPTHLIKTRGQQVTLRCSSQSGHNTVSWYQQALGQGPQFIFQYYREEENGRGNFPPRFSGLQFPNYSSELNVNALELDDSALYLCASSLSQGSRDNEQFFGPGTRLTVL.

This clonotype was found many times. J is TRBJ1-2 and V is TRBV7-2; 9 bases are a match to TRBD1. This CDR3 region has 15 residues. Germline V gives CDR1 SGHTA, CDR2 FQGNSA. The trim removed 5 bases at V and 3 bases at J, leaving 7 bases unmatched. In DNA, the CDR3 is TGTGCCAGCAGCCCCGGGACAGGGATGGACTATGGCTACACCTTC. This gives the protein CASSPGTGMDYGYTF.

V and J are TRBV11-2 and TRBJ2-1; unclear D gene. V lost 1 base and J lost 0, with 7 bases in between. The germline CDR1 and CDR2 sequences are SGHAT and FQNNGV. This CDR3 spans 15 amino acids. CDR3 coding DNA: TGTGCCAGCAGCTTAGTGCACTACTCCTACAATGAGCAGTTCTTC. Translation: CASSLVHYSYNEQFF.

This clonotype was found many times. As DNA, the CDR3 is TGTGCCAGCAGTGGTGAGCGGGGGGCGGGAGATACGCAGTATTTT. This encodes CASSGERGAGDTQYF. The chain links TRBV12-3 or TRBV12-4 to TRBJ2-3; TRBD2 matches 9 bases. CDR3 length: 15 residues. V shed 5 bases, J shed 5 bases, and the junction held 8 bases outside the gene matches.

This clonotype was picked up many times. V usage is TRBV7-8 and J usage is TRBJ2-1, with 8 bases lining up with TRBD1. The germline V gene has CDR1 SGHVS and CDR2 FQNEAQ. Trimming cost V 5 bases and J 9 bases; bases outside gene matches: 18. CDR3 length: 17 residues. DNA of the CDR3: TGTGCCAGCAGCCTCCGATCTATCCCGCGAGACAGGGGTGAGCAGTTCTTC. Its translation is CASSLRSIPRDRGEQFF.

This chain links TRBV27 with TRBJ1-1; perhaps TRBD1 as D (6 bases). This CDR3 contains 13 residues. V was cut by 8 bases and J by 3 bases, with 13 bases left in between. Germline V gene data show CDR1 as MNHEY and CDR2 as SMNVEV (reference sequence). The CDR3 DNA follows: TGTGCCAGCGGGGAGGGGGAGGACACTGAAGCTTTCTTT. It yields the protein CASGEGEDTEAFF.

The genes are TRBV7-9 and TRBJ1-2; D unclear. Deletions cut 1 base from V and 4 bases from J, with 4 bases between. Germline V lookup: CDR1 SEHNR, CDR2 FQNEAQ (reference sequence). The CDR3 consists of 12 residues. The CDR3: CASSLEAYGYTF. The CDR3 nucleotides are TGTGCCAGCAGCTTAGAGGCCTATGGCTACACCTTC. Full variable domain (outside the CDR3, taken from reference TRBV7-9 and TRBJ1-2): DTGVSQNPRHKITKRGQNVTFRCDPISEHNRLYWYRQTLGQGPEFLTYFQNEAQLEKSRLLSDRFSAERPKGSFSTLEIQRTEQGDSAMYLCASSLEAYGYTFGSGTRLTVV.

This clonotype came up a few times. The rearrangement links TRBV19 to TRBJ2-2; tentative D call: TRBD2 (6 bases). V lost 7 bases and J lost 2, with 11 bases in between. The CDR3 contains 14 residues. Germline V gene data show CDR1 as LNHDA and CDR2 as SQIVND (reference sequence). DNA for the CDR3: TGTGCCAGTAAGCTAGCGACAAACACCGGGGAGCTGTTTTTT. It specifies CASKLATNTGELFF.

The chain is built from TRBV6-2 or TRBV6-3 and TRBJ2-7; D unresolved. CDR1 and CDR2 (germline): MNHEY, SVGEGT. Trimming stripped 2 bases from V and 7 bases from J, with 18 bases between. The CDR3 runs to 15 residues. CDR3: CASSYPNRQEWEQYV. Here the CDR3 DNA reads TGTGCCAGCAGTTACCCCAACCGACAAGAATGGGAGCAGTACGTC.

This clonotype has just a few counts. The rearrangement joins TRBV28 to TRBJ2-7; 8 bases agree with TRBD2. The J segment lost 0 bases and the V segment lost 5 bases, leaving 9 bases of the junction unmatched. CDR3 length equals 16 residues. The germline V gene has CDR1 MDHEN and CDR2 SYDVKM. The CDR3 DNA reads TGTGCCAGCAGTCCTCGTGGTAGCGGGATCTCCTACGAGCAGTACTTC. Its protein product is CASSPRGSGISYEQYF.

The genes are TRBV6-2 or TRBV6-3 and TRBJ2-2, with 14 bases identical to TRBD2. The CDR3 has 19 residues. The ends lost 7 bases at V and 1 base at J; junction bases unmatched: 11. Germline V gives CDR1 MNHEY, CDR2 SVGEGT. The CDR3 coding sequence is TGTGCCAGCATAGGACTAGCGGGAGGAAGTCCGATGAACACCGGGGAGCTGTTTTTT. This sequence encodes CASIGLAGGSPMNTGELFF.